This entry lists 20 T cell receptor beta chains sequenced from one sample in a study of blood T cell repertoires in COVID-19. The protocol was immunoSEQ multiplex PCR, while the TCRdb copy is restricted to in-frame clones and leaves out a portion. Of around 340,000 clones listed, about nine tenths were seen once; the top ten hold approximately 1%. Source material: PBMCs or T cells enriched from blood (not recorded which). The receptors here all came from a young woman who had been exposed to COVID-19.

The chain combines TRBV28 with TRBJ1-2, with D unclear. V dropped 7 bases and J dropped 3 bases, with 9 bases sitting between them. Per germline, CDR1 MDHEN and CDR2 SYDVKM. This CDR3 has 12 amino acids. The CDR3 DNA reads TGTGCCAGCAACGAGGTAGACTATGGCTACACCTTC. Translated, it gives CASNEVDYGYTF.

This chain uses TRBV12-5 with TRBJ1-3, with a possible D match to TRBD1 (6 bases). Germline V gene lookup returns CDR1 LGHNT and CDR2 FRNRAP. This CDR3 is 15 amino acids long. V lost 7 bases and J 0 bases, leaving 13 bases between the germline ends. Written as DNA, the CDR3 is TGTGCTAGTGTCCAGGGGATTAGCTCTGGAAACACCATATATTTT. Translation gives CASVQGISSGNTIYF.

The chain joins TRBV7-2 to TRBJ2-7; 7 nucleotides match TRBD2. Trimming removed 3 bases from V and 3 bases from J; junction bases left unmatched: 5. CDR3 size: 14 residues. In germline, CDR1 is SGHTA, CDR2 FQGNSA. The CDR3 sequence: CASSFGGTNYEQYF. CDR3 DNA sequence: TGTGCCAGCAGCTTTGGCGGGACTAACTACGAGCAGTACTTC.

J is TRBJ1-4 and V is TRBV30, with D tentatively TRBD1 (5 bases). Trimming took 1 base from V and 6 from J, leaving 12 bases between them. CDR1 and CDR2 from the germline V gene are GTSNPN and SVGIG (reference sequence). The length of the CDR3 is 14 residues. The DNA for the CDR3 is TGTGCCTGGAGTGGCGTGGCAGGGCATGAAAAACTGTTTTTT. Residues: CAWSGVAGHEKLFF.

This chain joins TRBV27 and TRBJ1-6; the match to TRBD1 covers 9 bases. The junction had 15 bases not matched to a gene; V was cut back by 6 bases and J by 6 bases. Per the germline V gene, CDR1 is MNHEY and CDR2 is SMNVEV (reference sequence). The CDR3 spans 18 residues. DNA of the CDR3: TGTGCCAGCAGCAAAGGGGAGGACAGGGGAGGACTTAATTCACCCCTCCACTTT. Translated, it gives CASSKGEDRGGLNSPLHF.

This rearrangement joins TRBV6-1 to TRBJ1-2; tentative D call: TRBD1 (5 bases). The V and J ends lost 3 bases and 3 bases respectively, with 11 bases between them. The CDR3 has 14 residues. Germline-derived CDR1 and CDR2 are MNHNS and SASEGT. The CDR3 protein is CASSDSGGYYGYTF. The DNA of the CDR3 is TGTGCCAGCAGTGATTCCGGGGGGTACTATGGCTACACCTTC.

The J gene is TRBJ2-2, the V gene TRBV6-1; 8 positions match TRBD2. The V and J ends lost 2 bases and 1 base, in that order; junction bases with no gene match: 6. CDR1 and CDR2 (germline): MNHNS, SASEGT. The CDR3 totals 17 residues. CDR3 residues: CASSESGLVKNTGELFF. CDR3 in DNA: TGTGCCAGCAGTGAATCGGGACTAGTAAAGAACACCGGGGAGCTGTTTTTT.

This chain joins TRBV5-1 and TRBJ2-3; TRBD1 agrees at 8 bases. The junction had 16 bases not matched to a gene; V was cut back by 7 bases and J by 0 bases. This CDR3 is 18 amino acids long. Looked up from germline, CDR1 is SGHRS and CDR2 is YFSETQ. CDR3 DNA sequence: TGCGCCAGCGGATCATGGACAGGGACGTCCTCTAGCACAGATACGCAGTATTTT. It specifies CASGSWTGTSSSTDTQYF.

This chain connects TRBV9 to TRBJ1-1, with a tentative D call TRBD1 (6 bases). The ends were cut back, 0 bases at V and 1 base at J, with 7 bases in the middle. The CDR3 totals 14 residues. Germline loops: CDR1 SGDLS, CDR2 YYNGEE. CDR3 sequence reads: CASSVVQGNTEAFF. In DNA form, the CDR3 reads TGTGCCAGCAGCGTAGTACAGGGGAACACTGAAGCTTTCTTT.

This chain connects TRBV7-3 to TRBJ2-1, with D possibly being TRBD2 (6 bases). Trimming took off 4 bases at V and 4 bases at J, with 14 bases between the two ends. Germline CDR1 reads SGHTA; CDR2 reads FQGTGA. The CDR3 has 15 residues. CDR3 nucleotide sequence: TGTGCCAGCAGCTCCACCAGGAGCGGGTACAATGAGCAGTTCTTC. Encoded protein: CASSSTRSGYNEQFF.

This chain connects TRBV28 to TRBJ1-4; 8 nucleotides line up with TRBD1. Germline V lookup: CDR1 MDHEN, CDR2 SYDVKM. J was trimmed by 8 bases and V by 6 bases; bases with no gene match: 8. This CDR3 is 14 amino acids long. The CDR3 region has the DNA TGTGCCAGCAGAGACCGGGACAGGTGGGAAAAACTGTTTTTT. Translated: CASRDRDRWEKLFF.

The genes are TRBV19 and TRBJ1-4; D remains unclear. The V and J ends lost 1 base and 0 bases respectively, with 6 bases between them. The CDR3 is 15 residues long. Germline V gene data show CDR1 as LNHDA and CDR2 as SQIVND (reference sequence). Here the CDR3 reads CASSIGQTTNEKLFF. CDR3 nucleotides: TGTGCCAGTAGTATAGGACAAACAACTAATGAAAAACTGTTTTTT. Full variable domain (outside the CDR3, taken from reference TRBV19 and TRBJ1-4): DGGITQSPKYLFRKEGQNVTLSCEQNLNHDAMYWYRQDPGQGLRLIYYSQIVNDFQKGDIAEGYSVSREKKESFPLTVTSAQKNPTAFYLCASSIGQTTNEKLFFGSGTQLSVL.

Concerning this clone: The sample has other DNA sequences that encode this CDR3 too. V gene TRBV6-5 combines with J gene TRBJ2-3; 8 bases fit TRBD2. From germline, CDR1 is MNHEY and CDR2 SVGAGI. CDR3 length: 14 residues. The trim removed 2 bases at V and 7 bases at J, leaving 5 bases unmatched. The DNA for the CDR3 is TGTGCCAGCAGTTACGGGACGGGAGGGAATACGCAGTATTTT. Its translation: CASSYGTGGNTQYF.

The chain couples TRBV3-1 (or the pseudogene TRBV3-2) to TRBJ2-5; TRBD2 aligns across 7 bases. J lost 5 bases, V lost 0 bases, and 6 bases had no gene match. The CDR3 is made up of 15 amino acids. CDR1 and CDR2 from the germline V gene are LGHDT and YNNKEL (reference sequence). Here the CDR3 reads CASSQDGGSEETQYF. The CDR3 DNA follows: TGTGCCAGCAGCCAAGACGGCGGGAGTGAGGAGACCCAGTACTTC.

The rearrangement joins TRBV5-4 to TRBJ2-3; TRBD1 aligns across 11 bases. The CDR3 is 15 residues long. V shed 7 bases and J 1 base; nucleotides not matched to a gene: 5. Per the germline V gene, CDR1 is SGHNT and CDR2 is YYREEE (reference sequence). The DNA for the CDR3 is TGTGCCAGCGGGGGACAGGGGGTTGGCACAGATACGCAGTATTTT. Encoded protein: CASGGQGVGTDTQYF.

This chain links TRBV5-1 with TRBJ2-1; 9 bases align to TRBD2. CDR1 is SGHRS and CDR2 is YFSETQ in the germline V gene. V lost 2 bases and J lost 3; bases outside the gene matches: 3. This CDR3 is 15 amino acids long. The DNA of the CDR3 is TGCGCCAGCAGCTTTAGCGGGAGCGACTACAATGAGCAGTTCTTC. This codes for CASSFSGSDYNEQFF. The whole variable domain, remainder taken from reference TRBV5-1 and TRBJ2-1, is KAGVTQTPRYLIKTRGQQVTLSCSPISGHRSVSWYQQTPGQGLQFLFEYFSETQRNKGNFPGRFSGRQFSNSRSEMNVSTLELGDSALYLCASSFSGSDYNEQFFGPGTRLTVL.

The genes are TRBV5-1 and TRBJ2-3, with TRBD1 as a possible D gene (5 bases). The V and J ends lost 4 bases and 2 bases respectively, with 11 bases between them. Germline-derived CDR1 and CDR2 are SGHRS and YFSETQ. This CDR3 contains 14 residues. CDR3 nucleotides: TGCGCCAGCAGCCAAGGACAATCCACAGATACGCAGTATTTT. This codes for CASSQGQSTDTQYF.

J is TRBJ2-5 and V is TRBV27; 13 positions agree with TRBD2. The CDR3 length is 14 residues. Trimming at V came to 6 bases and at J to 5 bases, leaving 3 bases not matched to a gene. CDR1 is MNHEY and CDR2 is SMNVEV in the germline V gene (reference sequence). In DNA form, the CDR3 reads TGTGCCAGCAGAGGGACTAGCGGGACCGAGACCCAGTACTTC. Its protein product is CASRGTSGTETQYF.

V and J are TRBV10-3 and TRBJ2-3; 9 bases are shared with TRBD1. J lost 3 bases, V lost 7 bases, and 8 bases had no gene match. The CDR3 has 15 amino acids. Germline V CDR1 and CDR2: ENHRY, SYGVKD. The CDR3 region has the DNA TGTGCCATCACCTCCGGGACAGGGTTGACAGATACGCAGTATTTT. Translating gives CAITSGTGLTDTQYF.

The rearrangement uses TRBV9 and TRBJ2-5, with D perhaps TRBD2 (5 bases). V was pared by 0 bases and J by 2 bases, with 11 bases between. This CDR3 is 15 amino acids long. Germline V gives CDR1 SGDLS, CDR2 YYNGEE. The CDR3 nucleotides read TGTGCCAGCAGCGTAGCGGGATATCGACAAGAGACCCAGTACTTC. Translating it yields CASSVAGYRQETQYF.